The 29 T cell receptor beta chains below come from one sample, sequenced in a study of blood T cell repertoires in COVID-19. The data were produced by immunoSEQ multiplex PCR, yet TCRdb's version contains in-frame clones alone and is incomplete. The sample has 390,000 or so clones, approximately 90% seen once; the top ten hold about a tenth. The sequenced material came from PBMCs or T cells enriched from blood (not recorded which). These receptors originate from a woman aged 45-59 years who had recovered from COVID-19.

V gene TRBV10-3 combines with J gene TRBJ2-2, with 7 bases fitting TRBD1. The V segment lost 1 base and the J segment 1 base; nucleotides outside the gene matches: 3. Looked up from germline, CDR1 is ENHRY and CDR2 is SYGVKD. The CDR3 consists of 16 residues. CDR3 protein: CAISEWTGVNTGELFF. The CDR3 coding sequence is TGTGCCATCAGTGAGTGGACAGGTGTGAACACCGGGGAGCTGTTTTTT.

The CDR3 sequence is CASINPGDRPLHF. In nucleotides, the CDR3 is TGCGCCAGCATAAACCCAGGCGATCGACCCCTCCACTTT. The chain uses TRBV10-2 and TRBJ1-6; D ambiguous. The CDR3 is 13 residues long. V gave up 7 bases and J gave up 12 bases, with 16 bases separating them. In germline, CDR1 is WSHSY, CDR2 SAAADI.

The chain joins TRBV20-1 to TRBJ2-3, with 7 bases lining up with TRBD2. Germline V CDR1 and CDR2: DFQATT, SNEGSKA (reference sequence). The CDR3 spans 11 residues. CDR3 region: CGGGVTDTQYF. In nucleotides, the CDR3 is TGCGGGGGGGGAGTCACAGATACGCAGTATTTT.

The gene calls are TRBV24-1 and TRBJ2-7, with a possible D match to TRBD1 (5 bases). The CDR3 is made up of 13 amino acids. CDR1 is KGHDR, CDR2 SFDVKD, per germline. Trimming removed 12 bases at V and 0 bases at J, with 14 bases between. The CDR3 DNA reads TGTGCCCCAGGGTCGGATTACTCCTACGAGCAGTACTTC. Protein sequence: CAPGSDYSYEQYF.

The chain recombines TRBV2 with TRBJ1-5, with a tentative D call TRBD1 (6 bases). The CDR3 runs to 14 residues. Germline CDR1 SNHLY, CDR2 FYNNEI. Trimming removed 4 bases at V and 2 bases at J, with 9 bases between. The CDR3: CASSAGAGNQPQHF. CDR3 nucleotides: TGTGCCAGCAGTGCAGGGGCAGGCAATCAGCCCCAGCATTTT.

This chain joins TRBV28 and TRBJ1-2; the D gene is possibly TRBD1 (6 bases). Looked up from germline, CDR1 is MDHEN and CDR2 is SYDVKM. The CDR3 is 14 amino acids. Trimming shortened V by 5 bases and J by 8 bases, and 18 bases separated the two germline ends. In DNA form, the CDR3 reads TGTGCCAGCAGTGCCGACAGGATATGGGGCGGCTACACCTTC. Its protein product is CASSADRIWGGYTF.

V gene TRBV2 combines with J gene TRBJ1-5; 7 bases are shared with TRBD1. Trimming removed 2 bases from V and 1 base from J; junction bases left unmatched: 2. Germline lookup yields CDR1 SNHLY and CDR2 FYNNEI. The CDR3 covers 15 residues. The CDR3 loop reads CASSEQTGSNQPQHF. CDR3 nucleotides: TGTGCCAGCAGTGAACAGACAGGGAGCAATCAGCCCCAGCATTTT.

This rearrangement joins TRBV29-1 to TRBJ2-1; 10 bases line up with TRBD1. Germline V gene lookup returns CDR1 SQVTM and CDR2 ANQGSEA. The CDR3 is 18 residues long. V gave up 2 bases and J gave up 1 base; unmatched junction bases: 11. Here the CDR3 reads CSVETILEDRGSYNEQFF. As DNA, the CDR3 is TGCAGCGTTGAAACGATTTTGGAGGACAGGGGGTCCTACAATGAGCAGTTCTTC.

In this sample, this clone turned up once. The same CDR3 also results from other DNA sequences found in this sample. The chain carries TRBV18 and TRBJ1-2; no clear D. Germline CDR1 reads KGHSH; CDR2 reads LQKENI. The CDR3 has 13 amino acids. Between the trimmed V and J ends, which lost 3 bases and 4 bases, there was a span of 9 bases. The DNA for the CDR3 is TGTGCCAGCTCACCGGAGCGGTTCTATGGCTACACCTTC. This gives the protein CASSPERFYGYTF.

The chain employs TRBV5-6 and TRBJ2-1, with TRBD2 matching over 7 bases. The CDR3 sequence is 14 residues long. The V gene's germline CDR1 is SGHDT and CDR2 YYEEEE. The V and J ends lost 4 bases and 6 bases, in that order; junction bases with no gene match: 7. The CDR3, as DNA: TGTGCCAGCAGCAGCTCCGGGGGGATCAATGAGCAGTTCTTC. Translated: CASSSSGGINEQFF. Drawing the rest from reference TRBV5-6 and TRBJ2-1, the complete variable domain is DAGVTQSPTHLIKTRGQQVTLRCSPKSGHDTVSWYQQALGQGPQFIFQYYEEEERQRGNFPDRFSGHQFPNYSSELNVNALLLGDSALYLCASSSSGGINEQFFGPGTRLTVL.

The chain recombines TRBV2 with TRBJ1-2; the D is unclear. V was clipped by 9 bases and J by 0 bases, with 11 bases between them. This CDR3 has 13 amino acids. Germline-derived CDR1 and CDR2 are SNHLY and FYNNEI. DNA for the CDR3: TGTGCCAGTGCCAGCGACGCTAACTATGGCTACACCTTC. This encodes CASASDANYGYTF.

There are a few counts of this clone. This rearrangement joins TRBV10-3 to TRBJ1-4, with TRBD1 identical over 7 bases. CDR3 length: 13 residues. Germline values: CDR1 ENHRY, CDR2 SYGVKD. The ends lost 8 bases at V and 12 bases at J; junction bases unmatched: 12. CDR3 coding DNA: TGTGCCATCCGGGACAGCCTTGGCGGTGAACTGTTTTTT. Translated, it gives CAIRDSLGGELFF.

Written as DNA, the CDR3 is TGTGCCAGCAGTCCGGGACAGGCTAATCAGCCCCAGCATTTT. Its translation: CASSPGQANQPQHF. The chain combines TRBV27 with TRBJ1-5; 8 positions agree with TRBD1. With 5 bases clipped from V and 4 bases from J, the junction kept 4 bases outside the gene matches. The germline V gene has CDR1 MNHEY and CDR2 SMNVEV (reference sequence). CDR3 length equals 14 residues.

The chain has TRBV5-1 and TRBJ2-1; perhaps TRBD1 as D (5 bases). Looked up from germline, CDR1 is SGHRS and CDR2 is YFSETQ. V gave up 0 bases and J gave up 4 bases, with 8 bases separating them. CDR3 length equals 14 residues. The CDR3 coding sequence is TGCGCCAGCAGCTTGGATCCAGGGTACAATGAGCAGTTCTTC. Translation gives CASSLDPGYNEQFF.

V is TRBV6-1 and J is TRBJ1-2; D is unclear. Trimming removed 2 bases at V and 2 bases at J, with 15 bases between. This CDR3 region has 16 residues. Germline V gene data show CDR1 as MNHNS and CDR2 as SASEGT. The chain's CDR3 is CASSEWVRDSNYGYTF. As DNA, the CDR3 is TGTGCCAGCAGTGAATGGGTCCGGGATTCCAACTATGGCTACACCTTC.

V gene TRBV6-5 combines with J gene TRBJ1-2, with D unclear. The ends were cut back, 5 bases at V and 1 base at J, with 5 bases in the middle. This CDR3 has 12 amino acids. Per germline, CDR1 MNHEY and CDR2 SVGAGI. CDR3 in DNA: TGTGCCAGCAGTAACAATAACTATGGCTACACCTTC. It is translated as CASSNNNYGYTF.

The J gene is TRBJ2-2, the V gene TRBV7-6; 14 positions agree with TRBD2. Looked up from germline, CDR1 is SGHVS and CDR2 is FNYEAQ. Trimming took 5 bases from V and 0 from J; bases not matched to a gene: 8. CDR3 length: 19 amino acids. The CDR3, as DNA: TGTGCCAGCAGCCTAAGGACTAGCGGGGGGCCTACGAACACCGGGGAGCTGTTTTTT. Translation gives CASSLRTSGGPTNTGELFF. The full variable domain, completed using reference TRBV7-6 and TRBJ2-2, is GAGVSQSPRYKVTKRGQDVALRCDPISGHVSLYWYRQALGQGPEFLTYFNYEAQQDKSGLPNDRFSAERPEGSISTLTIQRTEQRDSAMYRCASSLRTSGGPTNTGELFFGEGSRLTVL.

This chain links TRBV19 with TRBJ1-2; D is possibly TRBD1 (5 bases). CDR1 LNHDA and CDR2 SQIVND come from the germline V gene (reference sequence). CDR3 length: 15 amino acids. Trimming shortened V by 1 base and J by 0 bases, and 9 bases separated the two germline ends. For the CDR3, the DNA is TGTGCCAGTAGTATAGGGCAGGGCCCTAACTATGGCTACACCTTC. This encodes CASSIGQGPNYGYTF.

This clone was recorded a few times. The chain uses TRBV6-4 and TRBJ2-1; 11 bases match TRBD2. The CDR3 loop spans 15 amino acids. V lost 6 bases and J lost 6; bases outside the gene matches: 7. Germline lookup yields CDR1 MRHNA and CDR2 SNTAGT. CDR3 amino acids: CASSPTSGGINEQFF. CDR3 sequence (DNA): TGTGCCAGCAGCCCTACTAGCGGGGGAATCAATGAGCAGTTCTTC.

This clone was seen only once. The chain employs TRBV19 and TRBJ2-2, with unresolved D. Germline V lookup: CDR1 LNHDA, CDR2 SQIVND (reference sequence). Trimming shortened V by 5 bases and J by 1 base, and 17 bases separated the two germline ends. There are 17 residues in the CDR3. In DNA form, the CDR3 reads TGTGCCAGTAGTCCAATCCCCCAGGAAAAGAACACCGGGGAGCTGTTTTTT. Protein product: CASSPIPQEKNTGELFF.

The genes are TRBV24-1 and TRBJ2-7; TRBD1 matches at 9 bases. This CDR3 is 14 amino acids long. V shed 3 bases, J shed 2 bases, and the junction held 1 base outside the gene matches. CDR1 and CDR2 (germline): KGHDR, SFDVKD. The DNA for the CDR3 is TGTGCCACCAGTGATCGGGACAGGGCCTACGAGCAGTACTTC. It translates to CATSDRDRAYEQYF.

The CDR3 here is CASSSGQLDQPQHF. In DNA form, the CDR3 reads TGTGCCAGCAGCTCTGGACAGCTTGATCAGCCCCAGCATTTT. This chain links TRBV13 with TRBJ1-5, with D possibly being TRBD1 (6 bases). This CDR3 spans 14 amino acids. Looked up from germline, CDR1 is PRHDT and CDR2 is FYEKMQ (reference sequence). V lost 4 bases and J 5 bases, leaving 12 bases between the germline ends.

This chain joins TRBV16 and TRBJ2-7; 9 bases line up with TRBD1. The V and J ends lost 2 bases and 1 base, in that order; junction bases with no gene match: 6. The CDR3 contains 16 residues. The germline V gene has CDR1 KGHSY and CDR2 FQNENV. This CDR3 reads CASSQTDRGRSYEQYF. The CDR3, as DNA: TGTGCCAGCAGCCAAACGGACAGGGGTAGATCCTACGAGCAGTACTTC.

This chain connects TRBV5-1 to TRBJ1-1; D might be TRBD1 (6 bases). The CDR3 contains 15 residues. V lost 2 bases to trimming and J lost 2 bases, with 13 bases between them. Germline CDR1 reads SGHRS; CDR2 reads YFSETQ. CDR3 DNA sequence: TGCGCCAGCAGCTTATTCCGGGACACAAACACTGAAGCTTTCTTT. Protein product: CASSLFRDTNTEAFF.

This chain joins TRBV5-1 and TRBJ2-7, with TRBD1 as a possible D gene (5 bases). The CDR3 spans 14 residues. The germline V gene encodes CDR1 SGHRS and CDR2 YFSETQ. V shed 0 bases and J shed 6 bases, with 13 bases lying between them. CDR3 sequence: CASSLDPGKREQYF. The CDR3 DNA reads TGCGCCAGCAGCTTGGATCCAGGGAAGCGCGAGCAGTACTTC. Full variable domain (remainder filled in from reference TRBV5-1 and TRBJ2-7): KAGVTQTPRYLIKTRGQQVTLSCSPISGHRSVSWYQQTPGQGLQFLFEYFSETQRNKGNFPGRFSGRQFSNSRSEMNVSTLELGDSALYLCASSLDPGKREQYFGPGTRLTVT.

The chain links TRBV5-1 to TRBJ2-2, with 7 bases lining up with TRBD1. CDR3 length equals 16 residues. CDR1 is SGHRS and CDR2 is YFSETQ in the germline V gene. V was clipped by 0 bases and J by 4 bases; unmatched bases: 6. CDR3 nucleotides: TGCGCCAGCAGCTTGGGACAGGGCGTTGGCACCGGGGAGCTGTTTTTT. It specifies CASSLGQGVGTGELFF. The entire variable domain, with the rest obtained from reference TRBV5-1 and TRBJ2-2, is as follows: KAGVTQTPRYLIKTRGQQVTLSCSPISGHRSVSWYQQTPGQGLQFLFEYFSETQRNKGNFPGRFSGRQFSNSRSEMNVSTLELGDSALYLCASSLGQGVGTGELFFGEGSRLTVL.

The CDR3 region has the DNA TGTGCCAGCAGCCAAGCGCCGGGACAGGGAACTGGAAACACCATATATTTT. This translates into CASSQAPGQGTGNTIYF. The chain combines TRBV3-1 (or the pseudogene TRBV3-2) with TRBJ1-3; 9 nucleotides agree with TRBD1. Trimming took 1 base from V and 2 from J; bases not matched to a gene: 6. Germline CDR1 is LGHDT and CDR2 is YNNKEL (reference sequence). The length of the CDR3 is 17 residues.

This chain joins TRBV3-1 (or the pseudogene TRBV3-2) and TRBJ2-3, with TRBD2 matching 8 bases. This CDR3 region has 16 residues. With V trimmed by 1 base and J by 2 bases, 5 bases remained unmatched. CDR1 is LGHDT, CDR2 YNNKEL, per germline (reference sequence). Here the CDR3 DNA reads TGTGCCAGCAGCCAAGTTACCGGGGGGGACACAGATACGCAGTATTTT. This gives the protein CASSQVTGGDTDTQYF.

The chain links TRBV5-1 to TRBJ2-2, with D hard to call. Per the germline V gene, CDR1 is SGHRS and CDR2 is YFSETQ. The V gene lost 4 bases and the J gene lost 6 bases, with 7 bases spanning the gap. CDR3 length: 12 amino acids. CDR3 sequence reads: CASSTIPGELFF. CDR3 coding DNA: TGCGCCAGCAGCACAATCCCCGGGGAGCTGTTTTTT.